This is a list of T cell receptor beta chains from one sample in a study of T cell responses to AZD1222 COVID-19 vaccine. The method was immunoSEQ multiplex PCR; TCRdb's version includes in-frame clones alone and lacks a portion of them. Of around 120,000 clones listed, 85% to 90% were seen once; the top ten hold 15% to 20%. The source was peripheral blood, collected 28 days after the second AZD1222 dose. The receptors stem from an adult who received the AZD1222 COVID-19 vaccine. CDR3s include the opening cysteine and the closing phenylalanine or tryptophan. The D gene is left open where the match is weak. Clone sizes are given selectively: once, few, many, or a class where the clone is expanded.

size: .
D: .
V: TRBV18
J: TRBJ1-5
DNA: TGTGCCAGCTCACAGGGCGGGGGTCAGCCCCAGCATTTT
CDR3: CASSQGGGQPQHF

size: .
D: .
V: TRBV5-1
J: TRBJ2-1
DNA: TGCGCCAGCAGCTTGGGGCAGGGCCTTGGGAATGAGCAGTTCTTC
CDR3: CASSLGQGLGNEQFF

size: few
D: .
V: TRBV19
J: TRBJ2-3
DNA: TGTGCCAGCACCTTAGGTGGCCCGGAGACAGATACGCAGTATTTT
CDR3: CASTLGGPETDTQYF

size: .
D: TRBD1
V: TRBV27
J: TRBJ1-6
DNA: TGTGCCAGCAGTTTATCACGAACAGGGGTTTCACCCCTCCACTTT
CDR3: CASSLSRTGVSPLHF

size: .
D: TRBD1
V: TRBV25-1
J: TRBJ1-2
DNA: TGTGCCAGCAGGCTGACAGGGGCGACGGGCTACACCTTC
CDR3: CASRLTGATGYTF

size: .
D: .
V: TRBV6-6
J: TRBJ2-1
DNA: TGTGCCAGCAGTTACTACCAGGGGGGCTACAATGAGCAGTTCTTC
CDR3: CASSYYQGGYNEQFF

size: few
D: TRBD1
V: TRBV18
J: TRBJ2-7
DNA: TGTGCCAGCTCCCAGACGACAGGGATCAAGTACGAGCAGTACTTC
CDR3: CASSQTTGIKYEQYF

size: .
D: .
V: TRBV6-5
J: TRBJ2-5
DNA: TGTGCCAGCAGTTGGCTCGCCAGTAAAGAGACCCAGTACTTC
CDR3: CASSWLASKETQYF

size: .
D: .
V: TRBV19
J: TRBJ1-5
DNA: TGTGCCAGTAGTATAGATCCTCAGAGACAGCCCCAGCATTTT
CDR3: CASSIDPQRQPQHF

size: few
D: TRBD1
V: TRBV7-2
J: TRBJ2-5
DNA: TGTGCCAGCAGCTTTGGACAGGCTCAAGAGACCCAGTACTTC
CDR3: CASSFGQAQETQYF

size: .
D: .
V: TRBV11-2
J: TRBJ2-1
DNA: TGTGCCAGCCCCGGAGGGGGCTACAATGAGCAGTTCTTC
CDR3: CASPGGGYNEQFF

size: .
D: .
V: TRBV30
J: TRBJ2-7
DNA: TGTGCACAGGCCCGGGCCTCCTACGAGCAGTACTTC
CDR3: CAQARASYEQYF

size: .
D: TRBD1
V: TRBV18
J: TRBJ1-6
DNA: TGTGCCAGCTCGCGTACAGGGGGCAATTCACCCCTCCACTTT
CDR3: CASSRTGGNSPLHF

size: .
D: .
V: TRBV27
J: TRBJ1-5
DNA: TGTGCCAGCGGTCCCTCAGGGTGGGGTGTCCAGCATTTT
CDR3: CASGPSGWGVQHF

size: .
D: .
V: TRBV4-1
J: TRBJ1-1
DNA: TGCGCCAGCAGCCAAGGGATGGTCGGTGAAGCTTTCTTT
CDR3: CASSQGMVGEAFF

size: few
D: TRBD1
V: TRBV5-1
J: TRBJ1-1
DNA: TGCGCCAGCAGCTTTGGTTACGGGGACAGGAGATTAAAGGGCACTGAAGCTTTCTTT
CDR3: CASSFGYGDRRLKGTEAFF

size: once
D: TRBD1
V: TRBV27
J: TRBJ1-2
DNA: TGTGCCAGCAGTTCAGGGGGCCCCTATGGCTACACCTTC
CDR3: CASSSGGPYGYTF

size: .
D: TRBD1
V: TRBV4-3
J: TRBJ1-6
DNA: TGCGCCAGCAGCCAAGATTCCGGGACAGTCGGGAATTCACCCCTCCACTTT
CDR3: CASSQDSGTVGNSPLHF

size: .
D: .
V: TRBV9
J: TRBJ1-6
DNA: TGTGCCAGCAGCGTAGGCAGGGTCGGGTCACCCCTCCACTTT
CDR3: CASSVGRVGSPLHF

size: .
D: .
V: TRBV28
J: TRBJ2-7
DNA: TGTGCCAGCAGTTCCTCATTTGCCTCGGGACTCTACGAGCAGTACTTC
CDR3: CASSSSFASGLYEQYF

size: .
D: .
V: TRBV2
J: TRBJ2-7
DNA: TGTGCCAGCAGTTCCCCTGTCTACGAGCAGTACTTC
CDR3: CASSSPVYEQYF

size: .
D: .
V: TRBV10-1
J: TRBJ2-7
DNA: TGCGCCAGCAGTGGGGCAGGGAACTACGAGCAGTACTTC
CDR3: CASSGAGNYEQYF

size: .
D: .
V: TRBV27
J: TRBJ1-3
DNA: TGTGCCAGCAGTCCTCAGGGCTTCTCTGGAAACACCATATATTTT
CDR3: CASSPQGFSGNTIYF

size: .
D: .
V: TRBV27
J: TRBJ2-7
DNA: TGTGCCAGCAGTCCCTACTACGAGCAGTACTTC
CDR3: CASSPYYEQYF

size: .
D: .
V: TRBV19
J: TRBJ1-2
DNA: TGTGCCAGTAGGTTCTCACAAAACGAGAATAACTATGGCTACACCTTC
CDR3: CASRFSQNENNYGYTF

size: .
D: TRBD2
V: TRBV10-3
J: TRBJ2-3
DNA: TGTGCCACGACAACTCAAAGAGCGGGGACCACAGATACGCAGTATTTT
CDR3: CATTTQRAGTTDTQYF

size: .
D: .
V: TRBV7-9
J: TRBJ2-7
DNA: TGTGCCAGCAGCCATGCCAGCTACGAGCAGTACTTC
CDR3: CASSHASYEQYF

size: .
D: .
V: TRBV4-3
J: TRBJ1-2
DNA: TGCGCCAGCAGCCAAGATCACGCCGGTAACTATGGCTACACCTTC
CDR3: CASSQDHAGNYGYTF

size: few
D: TRBD2
V: TRBV7-8
J: TRBJ2-2
DNA: TGTGCCAGCAGCCGACTAGCGGGAGAGAACACCGGGGAGCTGTTTTTT
CDR3: CASSRLAGENTGELFF

size: .
D: .
V: TRBV10-3
J: TRBJ2-7
DNA: TGTGCCATCAGTGAGTCGGGGCCACTACCTTACGAGCAGTACTTC
CDR3: CAISESGPLPYEQYF

size: .
D: TRBD2
V: TRBV7-8
J: TRBJ2-2
DNA: TGTGCCAGCAGCTTAGCGACCCTAGCGGGACGGAACACCGGGGAGCTGTTTTTT
CDR3: CASSLATLAGRNTGELFF

size: .
D: .
V: TRBV6-2/TRBV6-3
J: TRBJ2-3
DNA: TGTGCCAGCAGTTACCGTTCAGATACGCAGTATTTT
CDR3: CASSYRSDTQYF

size: .
D: .
V: TRBV19
J: TRBJ2-7
DNA: TGTGCCACTAAAAAAGCGTGGTCAAGCTCCTACGAGCAGTACTTC
CDR3: CATKKAWSSSYEQYF

size: .
D: .
V: TRBV11-3
J: TRBJ1-4
DNA: TGTGCCAGCAGCTTAGTGGAGGAGATCCAGAGAACAACTAATGAAAAACTGTTTTTT
CDR3: CASSLVEEIQRTTNEKLFF

size: few
D: TRBD1
V: TRBV7-8
J: TRBJ1-5
DNA: TGTGCCAGCAGCGAGGGACAGGGGGCTAGCAATCAGCCCCAGCATTTT
CDR3: CASSEGQGASNQPQHF

size: .
D: .
V: TRBV27
J: TRBJ2-5
DNA: TGTGCCAGCAGTTTGACGTCAGGGGTCGAGACCCAGTACTTC
CDR3: CASSLTSGVETQYF

size: .
D: TRBD1
V: TRBV5-6
J: TRBJ1-2
DNA: TGTGCCAGCAGCCGACAGGGATGGGATGGCTACACCTTC
CDR3: CASSRQGWDGYTF

size: .
D: .
V: TRBV5-1
J: TRBJ1-3
DNA: TGCGCCAGCAGCTCCGGGGGGACCTTAGCTGGAAACACCATATATTTT
CDR3: CASSSGGTLAGNTIYF

size: .
D: .
V: TRBV28
J: TRBJ1-2
DNA: TGTGCCAGCAGTTCCCCCCAGGGGCTTGGCTATGGCTACACCTTC
CDR3: CASSSPQGLGYGYTF

size: .
D: .
V: TRBV3-1/TRBV3-2
J: TRBJ1-2
DNA: TGTGCCAGCTGCTTCGGGGGAAGAGCTAACTATGGCTACACCTTC
CDR3: CASCFGGRANYGYTF

size: .
D: .
V: TRBV6-5
J: TRBJ2-3
DNA: TGTGCCAGCAGTATCGGGGCGGTTTTTGTAGATACGCAGTATTTT
CDR3: CASSIGAVFVDTQYF

size: .
D: .
V: TRBV5-1
J: TRBJ2-7
DNA: TGCGCCAGCAGCTTGGGGGCCGGGCCGAACTACGAGCAGTACTTC
CDR3: CASSLGAGPNYEQYF

size: .
D: TRBD2
V: TRBV11-2
J: TRBJ2-7
DNA: TGTGCCAGCAGCGCACAATACGGGACTAGCTACGAGCAGTACTTC
CDR3: CASSAQYGTSYEQYF

size: .
D: .
V: TRBV18
J: TRBJ2-7
DNA: TGTGCCAGCTCAGACACAGGGTACCACGAGCAGTACTTC
CDR3: CASSDTGYHEQYF

size: .
D: .
V: TRBV7-2
J: TRBJ1-1
DNA: TGTGCCAGCAGCTCCCGCGGGCCGAAAGCTTTCTTT
CDR3: CASSSRGPKAFF

size: .
D: .
V: TRBV7-8
J: TRBJ2-2
DNA: TGCGCCAGCAGCTTAAGGGGCGTGGACACCGGGGAGCTGTTTTTT
CDR3: CASSLRGVDTGELFF

size: once
D: .
V: TRBV6-4
J: TRBJ1-6
DNA: TGTGCCAGCAGTGACTCCAGGACCGGTAATTCACCCCTCCACTTT
CDR3: CASSDSRTGNSPLHF

size: .
D: TRBD2
V: TRBV7-2
J: TRBJ2-7
DNA: TGTGCCAGCAGCTTAGGTTGGACTAGCGGGAGGGACACCTACGAGCAGTACTTC
CDR3: CASSLGWTSGRDTYEQYF